These 28 T cell receptor beta chains came from one sample sequenced in a study of beta chain features in type 1 diabetes (dated by TCRdb to between 2017 and 2018). General findings and caveats noted by the study authors: In all four CD4+ subsets, TCRB CDR3 length was moderately but significantly shorter in type 1 diabetes patients.

These receptors' targets are unknown. Library construction relied on the immunoSEQ multiplex PCR assay. The entire amount of isolated RNA was reverse transcribed using the High Capacity cDNA Reverse Transcription Kit, so the sequenced TCRB transcripts were expressed ones. Here the immuneACCESS table is served through TCRdb, limited to in-frame sequences with V and J called. Missing clones are a known gap in these copies; in checked studies unresolved V genes cover under half, and the rest lacks a known reason. In all, the sample holds 300,000 to 400,000 clones, and about 13% of those were seen once. Of the sample, about 0.016% is held by the ten largest clones. Sequencing was carried out using naive CD4+ T cells from blood. The sample's cell subset or site label, in plain terms: true naive CD4+ T cells. These receptors were obtained from a woman aged 18-30 years with type 1 diabetes.

This clone was seen only a few times. In the same sample, other DNA sequences code for this CDR3. J is TRBJ2-5 and V is TRBV20-1; no clear D. Germline V gene sequence: CDR1 DFQATT, CDR2 SNEGSKA (reference sequence). The CDR3 loop spans 11 amino acids. V was clipped by 2 bases and J by 2 bases, with 3 bases between them. The CDR3 region is CSARPQETQYF. CDR3 in DNA: TGCAGTGCTAGACCACAAGAGACCCAGTACTTC.

This clone has more than one count but fewer than ten. The gene calls are TRBV9 and TRBJ1-1, with 8 positions matching TRBD1. Germline V gene sequence: CDR1 SGDLS, CDR2 YYNGEE. With V trimmed by 4 bases and J by 2 bases, 4 bases remained unmatched. CDR3 size: 14 residues. The CDR3 sequence is CASSFGQGNTEAFF. CDR3 nucleotide sequence: TGTGCCAGCAGCTTCGGACAGGGTAACACTGAAGCTTTCTTT.

The CDR3 bases are TGTGCCAGCAGCAGACAGGGGGCTGACTATGGCTACACCTTC. Protein product: CASSRQGADYGYTF. The V and J genes are TRBV11-2 and TRBJ1-2, with 10 nucleotides matching TRBD1. Per the germline V gene, CDR1 is SGHAT and CDR2 is FQNNGV. The CDR3 sequence is 14 residues long. J gave up 3 bases and V 5 bases, and 3 bases lay outside the gene matches.

Only a few counts were recorded for this clone. V and J are TRBV2 and TRBJ2-3; 10 bases are shared with TRBD2. V shed 7 bases, J shed 4 bases, and the junction held 8 bases outside the gene matches. This CDR3 contains 15 residues. Germline lookup yields CDR1 SNHLY and CDR2 FYNNEI. The chain's CDR3 is CASIGRLAGADTQYF. The CDR3 DNA reads as TGTGCCAGCATCGGACGGCTAGCGGGAGCAGATACGCAGTATTTT. Full variable domain (outside the CDR3, taken from reference TRBV2 and TRBJ2-3): EPEVTQTPSHQVTQMGQEVILRCVPISNHLYFYWYRQILGQKVEFLVSFYNNEISEKSEIFDDQFSVERPDGSNFTLKIRSTKLEDSAMYFCASIGRLAGADTQYFGPGTRLTVL.

This clone was recorded a few times. The chain combines TRBV11-2 with TRBJ2-4; 7 positions match TRBD1. Trimming at V came to 1 base and at J to 6 bases, leaving 12 bases not matched to a gene. CDR3 length: 17 amino acids. Germline V gene sequence: CDR1 SGHAT, CDR2 FQNNGV. The CDR3 reads CASSLVGLGTERNIQYF. The CDR3 DNA is TGTGCCAGCAGCTTAGTGGGGTTGGGGACAGAAAGAAACATTCAGTACTTC.

The genes are TRBV29-1 and TRBJ1-1; D perhaps matches TRBD1 (5 bases). V dropped 4 bases and J dropped 7 bases, with 10 bases sitting between them. Germline V gives CDR1 SQVTM, CDR2 ANQGSEA. The CDR3 totals 11 residues. CDR3 coding DNA: TGCAGCGTTGGACAGTTAAATGAAGCTTTCTTT. Its translation: CSVGQLNEAFF. Variable domain in full (rest from reference TRBV29-1 and TRBJ1-1): SAVISQKPSRDICQRGTSLTIQCQVDSQVTMMFWYRQQPGQSLTLIATANQGSEATYESGFVIDKFPISRPNLTFSTLTVSNMSPEDSSIYLCSVGQLNEAFFGQGTRLTVV.

This clone has more than one count but fewer than ten. The chain links TRBV2 to TRBJ1-1; D is ambiguous. V was pared by 8 bases and J by 6 bases, with 10 bases between. The CDR3 runs to 11 residues. In germline, CDR1 is SNHLY, CDR2 FYNNEI. CDR3 coding DNA: TGTGCCAGCGCGGTCCTCTCTGAAGCTTTCTTT. Amino acids: CASAVLSEAFF.

The genes are TRBV19 and TRBJ2-5; tentative D call: TRBD2 (5 bases). V lost 4 bases and J lost 5, with 11 bases in between. Looked up from germline, CDR1 is LNHDA and CDR2 is SQIVND (reference sequence). CDR3 length: 13 amino acids. CDR3 residues: CASSNRAEETQYF. DNA for the CDR3: TGTGCCAGTAGTAATCGAGCGGAGGAGACCCAGTACTTC.

V gene TRBV6-6 combines with J gene TRBJ2-1, with D maybe TRBD2 (5 bases). Germline-derived CDR1 and CDR2 are MNHNY and SVGAGI (reference sequence). This CDR3 has 12 residues. V lost 5 bases and J 7 bases, leaving 9 bases between the germline ends. The CDR3 loop reads CASSPDWNEQFF. The CDR3 DNA follows: TGTGCCAGCAGTCCGGACTGGAATGAGCAGTTCTTC.

The chain combines TRBV7-9 with TRBJ2-1; D call uncertain. V lost 2 bases, J lost 10 bases, and 6 bases lay in between. Per germline, CDR1 SEHNR and CDR2 FQNEAQ (reference sequence). The CDR3 contains 11 residues. CDR3 nucleotides: TGTGCCAGCAGCTTATCTGTGGAGCAGTTCTTC. This codes for CASSLSVEQFF.

The chain combines TRBV7-2 with TRBJ1-2; TRBD1 is a possible D gene (6 bases). Germline assignment: CDR1 SGHTA and CDR2 FQGNSA. Trimming stripped 0 bases from V and 8 bases from J, with 13 bases between. The CDR3 extends over 14 amino acids. CDR3: CASSLAGADRGYTF. CDR3 bases: TGTGCCAGCAGCTTAGCGGGGGCGGATCGGGGCTACACCTTC. The variable domain in full, completed from reference TRBV7-2 and TRBJ1-2, reads GAGVSQSPSNKVTEKGKDVELRCDPISGHTALYWYRQSLGQGLEFLIYFQGNSAPDKSGLPSDRFSAERTGGSVSTLTIQRTQQEDSAVYLCASSLAGADRGYTFGSGTRLTVV.

The chain links TRBV10-3 to TRBJ2-2; 9 bases agree with TRBD2. The CDR3 length is 13 residues. Germline trimming cut 6 bases from V and 4 bases from J; bases unmatched to any gene: 0. Germline V gene data show CDR1 as ENHRY and CDR2 as SYGVKD. In nucleotides, the CDR3 is TGTGCCATCAGGCGGGAGGGCACCGGGGAGCTGTTTTTT. It codes for CAIRREGTGELFF.

This chain links TRBV5-6 with TRBJ2-5; a weak D match, TRBD1 (6 bases). V was pared by 2 bases and J by 2 bases, with 10 bases between. Germline values: CDR1 SGHDT, CDR2 YYEEEE. The CDR3 length is 14 residues. In DNA, the CDR3 is TGTGCCAGCAGCTTAGTCGGACAGCAAGAGACCCAGTACTTC. Translated, it gives CASSLVGQQETQYF.

This clone was detected a few times. The chain couples TRBV30 to TRBJ2-1; TRBD2 matches 8 bases. This CDR3 is 15 amino acids long. Germline-derived CDR1 and CDR2 are GTSNPN and SVGIG (reference sequence). Unmatched junction bases numbered 3, after V lost 2 bases and J lost 0 bases. The CDR3 sequence: CAWSRTSFSYNEQFF. The CDR3 bases are TGTGCCTGGAGTCGGACTAGCTTCTCCTACAATGAGCAGTTCTTC.

The gene calls are TRBV30 and TRBJ2-7; D is possibly TRBD2 (5 bases). The germline V and J ends were trimmed by 6 bases and 6 bases, with 18 bases remaining between them. Looked up from germline, CDR1 is GTSNPN and CDR2 is SVGIG (reference sequence). The CDR3 runs 13 residues. DNA for the CDR3: TGTGCCTGCGATACCATACTAGGAGCCGAGCAGTACTTC. It codes for CACDTILGAEQYF.

The V gene is TRBV2, the J gene TRBJ2-7; 8 positions match TRBD1. This CDR3 comprises 14 residues. Trimming removed 4 bases from V and 0 bases from J; junction bases left unmatched: 2. CDR1 and CDR2 from the germline V gene are SNHLY and FYNNEI. The CDR3 reads CASSADRDSYEQYF. CDR3 coding DNA: TGTGCCAGCAGTGCGGACAGGGACTCCTACGAGCAGTACTTC.

The chain uses TRBV5-1 and TRBJ2-3; a possible D gene is TRBD1 (6 bases). Trimming pared 4 bases from V and 1 base from J, leaving 13 bases between. Per the germline V gene, CDR1 is SGHRS and CDR2 is YFSETQ. This CDR3 has 15 residues. The CDR3 is CASSPGHSGTDTQYF. The CDR3 bases are TGCGCCAGCAGCCCGGGACACTCCGGCACAGATACGCAGTATTTT.

This clone was seen only a few times. The chain has TRBV10-3 and TRBJ2-6; 7 positions agree with TRBD1. Trimming at V came to 5 bases and at J to 1 base, leaving 8 bases not matched to a gene. CDR3 length: 17 residues. Germline V gene data show CDR1 as ENHRY and CDR2 as SYGVKD. In nucleotides, the CDR3 is TGTGCCATCAGTCCCGTGGCAGGGGGATCTGGGGCCAACGTCCTGACTTTC. It codes for CAISPVAGGSGANVLTF.

Only a few counts were recorded for this clone. The rearrangement joins TRBV5-4 to TRBJ2-5; D is unclear. Trimming shortened V by 2 bases and J by 0 bases, and 11 bases separated the two germline ends. From germline, CDR1 is SGHNT and CDR2 YYREEE (reference sequence). The CDR3 consists of 15 residues. The CDR3 here is CASSFDIRYQETQYF. The DNA for the CDR3 is TGTGCCAGCAGCTTCGACATTAGGTACCAAGAGACCCAGTACTTC.

The V and J genes are TRBV2 and TRBJ1-1, with D tentatively TRBD1 (5 bases). The CDR3 runs to 12 residues. The germline V gene encodes CDR1 SNHLY and CDR2 FYNNEI. With 7 bases removed from V and 6 bases from J, the gap between germline ends came to 12 bases. CDR3 nucleotides: TGTGCCAGCATGCTACAGGACCCTGAAGCTTTCTTT. It specifies CASMLQDPEAFF.

This chain joins TRBV6-5 and TRBJ2-1; no firm D call. The V gene lost 3 bases and the J gene lost 8 bases, with 5 bases spanning the gap. From germline, CDR1 is MNHEY and CDR2 SVGAGI. The CDR3 has 11 residues. The CDR3 nucleotides read TGTGCCAGCAGTTATTTCGATGAGCAGTTCTTC. It yields the protein CASSYFDEQFF.

This clone occurred a few times. This rearrangement joins TRBV25-1 to TRBJ2-1, with D possibly matching TRBD2 (7 bases). The CDR3 covers 15 residues. Germline-derived CDR1 and CDR2 are MGHDK and SYGVNS. Trimming took off 5 bases at V and 2 bases at J, with 13 bases between the two ends. CDR3 in amino acids: CASSKEGGTYNEQFF. DNA of the CDR3: TGTGCCAGCAGTAAAGAGGGGGGGACCTACAATGAGCAGTTCTTC.

This sequence joins TRBV28 and TRBJ2-2, with 8 bases lining up with TRBD2. CDR3 length: 15 amino acids. J gave up 9 bases and V 8 bases, and 14 bases lay outside the gene matches. The germline V gene has CDR1 MDHEN and CDR2 SYDVKM. CDR3 bases: TGTGCCAGCGGGGGCGGACTAGCCCCAACCAGGGAGCTGTTTTTT. Amino acids: CASGGGLAPTRELFF.

The V and J genes are TRBV6-5 and TRBJ1-2; 7 nucleotides align to TRBD1. Trimming at V came to 5 bases and at J to 8 bases, leaving 11 bases not matched to a gene. The CDR3 covers 14 residues. Per germline, CDR1 MNHEY and CDR2 SVGAGI. In DNA form, the CDR3 reads TGTGCCAGCAGTACCCCGGACAGGACTATGGGCTACACCTTC. This encodes CASSTPDRTMGYTF.

The chain joins TRBV6-6 to TRBJ1-2; D possibly corresponds to TRBD1 (5 bases). V was cut by 6 bases and J by 2 bases, with 19 bases left in between. There are 16 residues in the CDR3. Germline CDR1 and CDR2: MNHNY and SVGAGI (reference sequence). CDR3 region: CASSPSFGGENYGYTF. CDR3 sequence (DNA): TGTGCCAGCAGCCCCTCCTTCGGGGGGGAGAACTATGGCTACACCTTC.

This chain uses TRBV7-8 with TRBJ1-5; D unresolved. V lost 2 bases and J 5 bases, leaving 10 bases between the germline ends. Germline assignment: CDR1 SGHVS and CDR2 FQNEAQ. This CDR3 has 14 amino acids. CDR3 sequence: CASSLQDGDQPQHF. The CDR3, as DNA: TGTGCCAGCAGCTTACAGGACGGGGATCAGCCCCAGCATTTT. Full variable domain (outside the CDR3, taken from reference TRBV7-8 and TRBJ1-5): GAGVSQSPRYKVAKRGQDVALRCDPISGHVSLFWYQQALGQGPEFLTYFQNEAQLDKSGLPSDRFFAERPEGSVSTLKIQRTQQEDSAVYLCASSLQDGDQPQHFGDGTRLSIL.

In this sample, this clone turned up a few times. This chain uses TRBV5-4 with TRBJ2-3; D is unclear. The CDR3 totals 15 residues. Germline CDR1 reads SGHNT; CDR2 reads YYREEE (reference sequence). V was shortened by 4 bases and J by 1 base, with 13 bases between the two germline ends. The CDR3 DNA sequence: TGTGCCAGCAGCCCCCCGGGTCCCGGCACAGATACGCAGTATTTT. This sequence encodes CASSPPGPGTDTQYF.

This clone came up a few times. The gene calls are TRBV4-3 and TRBJ2-3; 8 bases are a match to TRBD1. The CDR3 contains 16 residues. Germline-derived CDR1 and CDR2 are LGHNA and YSLEER. Unmatched junction bases numbered 4, after V lost 1 base and J lost 1 base. The CDR3 DNA is TGCGCCAGCAGCCAAGGCTCGGGACAGGGCACAGATACGCAGTATTTT. This codes for CASSQGSGQGTDTQYF.